The TCR beta chain under discussion was sequenced for a study of blood T cell repertoires in COVID-19 (dated by TCRdb to about 2020). For the study in its entirety: Samples covering the acute and convalescent phases of COVID-19 were provided by collaborators in the United States, Italy and Spain. The prospective study material was composed of cDNA or gDNA derived from T cells, B-cell-depleted T cells, or PBMCs. Subjects who had been exposed to COVID-19, were actively infected with it, or had recovered from it provided the deeply sampled blood TCRbeta repertoires that made up the dataset. The repertoires were released in a freely available public database meant as a resource for research on the immune response to SARS-CoV-2. The samples were drawn from the first 160 participants of the ongoing ImmuneRACE study and from 1,254 subjects provided by 6 global collaborators. Nearly every sample came with metadata listing a de-identified subject ID, COVID-19 status, age in years and sex. Where available, HLA class I and class II types were taken from metadata supplied by the sample provider and were not determined by assay-based typing. What the research found in general, with its limitations: Clinical and demographic metadata were provided uncurated, with the amount varying by source and participant.

Concerning this clone itself: The antigen it recognizes is unknown. No base-level quality is on record; no much larger clone is a single base apart.

The CDR3 spans 15 residues, from the cysteine through the phenylalanine. The retained sequence is limited to the CDR3, 45 bases, with the frame set at the first base. V and J are trimmed by 2 bases and 2 bases, and the gene matches miss 4 bases of the junction. Taken from the germline V gene, the CDR1 and CDR2 loops are SNHLY and FYNNEI. The immunoSEQ Assay, a bias-controlled multiplex PCR, was used to amplify TCRbeta CDR3 regions from genomic DNA. As for the original processing: The number of nucleated cells in each sample was estimated by amplification of reference gene primers within the assay. Sequence reads were collapsed and filtered to measure the absolute abundance of every unique TCRbeta CDR3 rearrangement. Productive Simpson clonality was computed per sample as the square root of Simpson's diversity index over productive rearrangements. TCRdb stores this immuneACCESS table with in-frame sequences only. Part of the clones is absent; in the studies checked, under half of the shortfall reflects unresolved V genes, and no reason is known for the rest. V and J calls and clone size come straight from that table; D and trimming were deduced from the DNA. Across this sample there are around 200,000 clones, with about 81% seen only once. The ten largest clones add up to roughly 14% of the sample.

Collaborating institutions collected whole blood in K2EDTA tubes following their own protocols. For TCRbeta analysis, collaborators shipped samples in one of three forms: frozen whole blood, isolated PBMCs, or DNA extracted from either of those sample types. The rearranged chain carries TRBV2 and TRBJ2-5; 8 central nucleotides agree with TRBD2. The sample was peripheral blood. This clonotype originated in a man aged 25-45 years with active or convalescent COVID-19. CDR3 sequence: CASSEPGGLQETQYF. The base sequence is TGTGCCAGCAGTGAACCGGGGGGGCTGCAAGAGACCCAGTACTTC.